These 25 T cell receptor beta chains came from one sample sequenced in a study of cytomegalovirus exposure and HLA in healthy donors. Primers for the PCR totalled 60 Vbeta and 13 Jbeta. Clones were read by immunoSEQ multiplex PCR, and TCRdb kept only the in-frame ones, dropping some. The sample holds 140,000 or so clones, around 80% seen once. Input material: PBMCs. The receptor set was obtained from a woman between 25 and 40 years old in good health and CMV-seronegative.

The V and J genes are TRBV5-6 and TRBJ1-5, with D uncertain. Trimming shortened V by 4 bases and J by 9 bases, and 5 bases separated the two germline ends. In germline, CDR1 is SGHDT, CDR2 YYEEEE. CDR3 length: 10 residues. In nucleotides, the CDR3 is TGTGCCAGCAGCCCGGGGCCCCAGCATTTT. Amino acids: CASSPGPQHF.

The J gene is TRBJ2-5, the V gene TRBV11-2, with D possibly matching TRBD2 (5 bases). Germline V CDR1 and CDR2: SGHAT, FQNNGV. The V gene lost 5 bases and the J gene lost 13 bases, with 17 bases spanning the gap. The CDR3 consists of 12 residues. CDR3 sequence: CASSPLGGRGYF. The CDR3, as DNA: TGTGCCAGCAGCCCACTTGGAGGCCGCGGGTACTTC.

The CDR3 DNA reads TGTGCCATCAGTGACTCAGGCAGGGCTGGAAACACCATATATTTT. Translating gives CAISDSGRAGNTIYF. The V call is TRBV10-3, the J call TRBJ1-3, with a possible D match to TRBD1 (5 bases). This CDR3 is built from 15 residues. V was cut by 3 bases and J by 2 bases, with 11 bases left in between. Germline CDR1 and CDR2: ENHRY and SYGVKD.

This clone was recorded a few times. The chain couples TRBV5-4 to TRBJ1-1; TRBD1 matches 11 bases. The J segment lost 9 bases and the V segment lost 4 bases, leaving 11 bases of the junction unmatched. Germline V CDR1 and CDR2: SGHNT, YYREEE (reference sequence). This CDR3 is 15 amino acids long. CDR3 amino acids: CASSINRDRGRKAFF. The CDR3 DNA reads as TGTGCCAGCAGCATCAATCGGGACAGGGGGAGGAAAGCTTTCTTT.

The table lists this clone with a count of one. The J gene is TRBJ2-2, the V gene TRBV7-2, with a tentative D call TRBD2 (6 bases). Germline V gene data show CDR1 as SGHTA and CDR2 as FQGNSA. V was trimmed by 8 bases and J by 5 bases, leaving 15 bases between them. This CDR3 region has 14 residues. The CDR3, as DNA: TGTGCCAGCGGGAGGAGGGCGGGGACCGGGGAGCTGTTTTTT. The encoded protein is CASGRRAGTGELFF. Full variable domain (rest looked up from reference TRBV7-2 and TRBJ2-2): GAGVSQSPSNKVTEKGKDVELRCDPISGHTALYWYRQSLGQGLEFLIYFQGNSAPDKSGLPSDRFSAERTGGSVSTLTIQRTQQEDSAVYLCASGRRAGTGELFFGEGSRLTVL.

The chain employs TRBV5-5 and TRBJ1-1, with D hard to call. The V end lost 0 bases, the J end lost 1 base, and 7 bases lay between the germline ends. The CDR3 is 14 residues long. CDR1 is SGHKS and CDR2 is YYEKEE in the germline V gene (reference sequence). The CDR3 sequence: CASSLAGRNTEAFF. The CDR3 region has the DNA TGTGCCAGCAGCTTGGCGGGGAGGAACACTGAAGCTTTCTTT.

The chain has TRBV6-5 and TRBJ2-5; 8 bases match TRBD1. Germline CDR1 reads MNHEY; CDR2 reads SVGAGI. Trimming removed 8 bases from V and 4 bases from J; junction bases left unmatched: 3. CDR3 length: 12 amino acids. Here the CDR3 reads CASGQGLETQYF. Here the CDR3 DNA reads TGTGCCAGCGGACAGGGTCTAGAGACCCAGTACTTC.

V gene TRBV5-8 combines with J gene TRBJ2-5; no clear D gene. In germline, CDR1 is SGHTS, CDR2 YDEGEE. The CDR3 is 16 residues long. Trimming removed 0 bases at V and 0 bases at J, with 12 bases between. The CDR3 nucleotides read TGTGCCAGCAGCTTGGGGGCAGGCCCAAACCAAGAGACCCAGTACTTC. It specifies CASSLGAGPNQETQYF.

CDR3 nucleotides: TGCGCCAGCCGGATTGTGTTGGGGACAGACTATGGCTACACCTTC. This gives the protein CASRIVLGTDYGYTF. The chain couples TRBV5-1 to TRBJ1-2; 7 bases map to TRBD1. The CDR3 covers 15 residues. V was clipped by 7 bases and J by 3 bases; unmatched bases: 12. CDR1 is SGHRS and CDR2 is YFSETQ in the germline V gene. The whole variable domain, filled in from reference TRBV5-1 and TRBJ1-2, reads KAGVTQTPRYLIKTRGQQVTLSCSPISGHRSVSWYQQTPGQGLQFLFEYFSETQRNKGNFPGRFSGRQFSNSRSEMNVSTLELGDSALYLCASRIVLGTDYGYTFGSGTRLTVV.

The chain uses TRBV7-9 and TRBJ2-3; D might be TRBD1 (5 bases). The germline V gene encodes CDR1 SEHNR and CDR2 FQNEAQ (reference sequence). The CDR3 consists of 16 residues. Trimming pared 4 bases from V and 2 bases from J, leaving 16 bases between. CDR3 in amino acids: CASSYRTGIDTDTQYF. The CDR3 bases are TGTGCCAGCAGCTATCGCACAGGTATAGACACAGATACGCAGTATTTT.

The genes are TRBV27 and TRBJ1-2, with a weak D call TRBD1 (5 bases). The V and J ends lost 3 bases and 8 bases respectively, with 16 bases between them. From germline, CDR1 is MNHEY and CDR2 SMNVEV (reference sequence). This CDR3 has 14 residues. CDR3: CASSFLGQAGGYTF. The CDR3 nucleotides are TGTGCCAGCAGTTTTCTGGGGCAGGCAGGAGGCTACACCTTC.

The chain has TRBV27 and TRBJ1-4; D is undetermined. Looked up from germline, CDR1 is MNHEY and CDR2 is SMNVEV (reference sequence). The CDR3 is 14 residues long. Trimming removed 4 bases from V and 4 bases from J, with 10 bases in between. CDR3: CASSSLQLNEKLFF. The CDR3 nucleotides read TGTGCCAGCAGTTCCTTACAGCTTAATGAAAAACTGTTTTTT. Together with reference TRBV27 and TRBJ1-4, the CDR3 gives the full variable domain: EAQVTQNPRYLITVTGKKLTVTCSQNMNHEYMSWYRQDPGLGLRQIYYSMNVEVTDKGDVPEGYKVSRKEKRNFPLILESPSPNQTSLYFCASSSLQLNEKLFFGSGTQLSVL.

This clone was detected a few times. The chain is built from TRBV30 and TRBJ2-1; 7 positions agree with TRBD2. The CDR3 has 13 amino acids. From germline, CDR1 is GTSNPN and CDR2 SVGIG (reference sequence). J lost 6 bases, V lost 2 bases, and 4 bases had no gene match. The CDR3 here is CAWSWGLTNEQFF. In DNA, the CDR3 is TGTGCCTGGAGTTGGGGACTAACCAATGAGCAGTTCTTC.

The chain uses TRBV6-1 and TRBJ1-2; no clear D. With 4 bases removed from V and 7 bases from J, the gap between germline ends came to 22 bases. CDR1 is MNHNS and CDR2 is SASEGT in the germline V gene. The CDR3 contains 16 residues. As DNA, the CDR3 is TGTGCCAGCAGTGTTGGGCCGTCATACAGTATTGGTGGCTACACCTTC. The encoded protein is CASSVGPSYSIGGYTF.

The rearrangement uses TRBV7-2 and TRBJ1-2; 10 nucleotides align to TRBD1. Germline V lookup: CDR1 SGHTA, CDR2 FQGNSA. The V segment lost 1 base and the J segment 8 bases; nucleotides outside the gene matches: 10. CDR3 length equals 16 residues. The CDR3 DNA reads TGTGCCAGCAGCTTAGATGGGGGGACAGGGGAAGGCGGCTACACCTTC. It translates to CASSLDGGTGEGGYTF.

The gene calls are TRBV27 and TRBJ2-1; 11 nucleotides align to TRBD2. J gave up 5 bases and V 7 bases, and 4 bases lay outside the gene matches. The CDR3 has 14 residues. Germline CDR1 and CDR2: MNHEY and SMNVEV (reference sequence). CDR3 nucleotides: TGTGCCAGCAAACCTAGCGGGAGGAACAATGAGCAGTTCTTC. Protein sequence: CASKPSGRNNEQFF.

V and J are TRBV28 and TRBJ2-3, with 8 bases aligning to TRBD2. Germline trimming cut 6 bases from V and 3 bases from J; bases unmatched to any gene: 8. CDR1 and CDR2 from the germline V gene are MDHEN and SYDVKM. The CDR3 is made up of 15 amino acids. This CDR3 reads CASRAEREFTDTQYF. The CDR3 DNA is TGTGCCAGCAGGGCCGAGCGGGAGTTTACAGATACGCAGTATTTT.

The chain combines TRBV2 with TRBJ2-2; perhaps TRBD1 as D (6 bases). This CDR3 is built from 15 residues. Trimming shortened V by 7 bases and J by 0 bases, and 12 bases separated the two germline ends. Germline lookup yields CDR1 SNHLY and CDR2 FYNNEI. The DNA of the CDR3 is TGTGCCAGCAACCGGGACATCGCGAACACCGGGGAGCTGTTTTTT. Its translation: CASNRDIANTGELFF.

This clone was seen more than once but under ten times. The CDR3 loop is CASSSAWLAVTYEQYF. The CDR3 DNA is TGTGCCAGCAGCTCCGCGTGGCTAGCGGTGACCTACGAGCAGTACTTC. This sequence joins TRBV28 and TRBJ2-7; 7 nucleotides agree with TRBD2. The J segment lost 2 bases and the V segment lost 6 bases, leaving 13 bases of the junction unmatched. The CDR3 extends over 16 amino acids. The V gene's germline CDR1 is MDHEN and CDR2 SYDVKM.

This clone was picked up a small number of times. This chain joins TRBV4-1 and TRBJ1-4; D uncertain. There are 17 residues in the CDR3. V was cut by 3 bases and J by 5 bases, with 19 bases left in between. CDR1 is MGHRA and CDR2 is YSYEKL in the germline V gene. DNA for the CDR3: TGCGCCAGCAGCCAGGGTTGGCCCGGGAGGGAGAATGAAAAACTGTTTTTT. Translating it yields CASSQGWPGRENEKLFF.

The chain has TRBV15 and TRBJ1-5; D remains ambiguous. The CDR3 has 13 residues. In germline, CDR1 is LNHNV, CDR2 YYDKDF (reference sequence). V lost 3 bases and J 0 bases, leaving 3 bases between the germline ends. This CDR3 is CATSRYSNQPQHF. CDR3 DNA sequence: TGTGCCACCAGCAGGTATAGCAATCAGCCCCAGCATTTT.

The rearrangement uses TRBV30 and TRBJ1-2, with D possibly being TRBD1 (5 bases). CDR1 and CDR2 from the germline V gene are GTSNPN and SVGIG (reference sequence). V lost 0 bases and J lost 5, with 10 bases in between. This CDR3 has 13 residues. The CDR3 coding sequence is TGTGCCTGGAGTGTAAACAGGCTTTATGGCTACACCTTC. This gives the protein CAWSVNRLYGYTF.

The genes are TRBV27 and TRBJ1-1; D possibly corresponds to TRBD1 (6 bases). The germline gives CDR1 MNHEY, CDR2 SMNVEV (reference sequence). Trimming shortened V by 2 bases and J by 1 base, and 11 bases separated the two germline ends. The CDR3 is 15 residues long. CDR3: CASSLRGGSNTEAFF. CDR3 DNA: TGTGCCAGCAGTTTAAGGGGGGGATCGAACACTGAAGCTTTCTTT.

The genes are TRBV29-1 and TRBJ1-6, with 9 bases aligning to TRBD1. The trim removed 7 bases at V and 8 bases at J, leaving 6 bases unmatched. This CDR3 contains 13 residues. The V gene's germline CDR1 is SQVTM and CDR2 ANQGSEA. The CDR3 here is CSAGQGTDSPLHF. Written as DNA, the CDR3 is TGCAGCGCCGGACAGGGGACAGATTCACCCCTCCACTTT.

This clone has just one count. The chain carries TRBV7-6 and TRBJ1-4; 11 bases line up with TRBD1. Losses at the gene ends were 4 bases for V and 7 bases for J; bases not matched to a gene: 2. Germline V gene lookup returns CDR1 SGHVS and CDR2 FNYEAQ. CDR3 length: 14 residues. The CDR3 reads CASSSGTGGEKLFF. CDR3 bases: TGTGCCAGCAGCTCCGGGACAGGGGGTGAAAAACTGTTTTTT.